This T cell receptor beta chain was sequenced for a study of radiotherapy plus CTLA-4 blockade in lung cancer. This clone was detected only once. This sample includes further DNA sequences coding for the same CDR3. Using immunoSEQ multiplex PCR, the repertoire was profiled, and TCRdb retains in-frame clones only, with some absent. The table includes 53,000 or so clones, roughly 90% detected once. Patients with chemo-refractory metastatic non-small-cell lung cancer received focal radiation plus CTLA-4 blockade with ipilimumab. The CDR3 contains 16 residues. Trimming at V came to 4 bases and at J to 4 bases, leaving 7 bases not matched to a gene. Germline loops: CDR1 MNHEY, CDR2 SMNVEV (reference sequence).

The TCR sequence derives from a human donor with non-small cell lung cancer that progressed on radiotherapy plus ipilimumab. Some clones in this sample may be carry-over from other donors' samples. The source material was peripheral blood, sampled from a patient treated with radiotherapy plus ipilimumab. The V and J genes are TRBV27 and TRBJ1-3; 10 nucleotides align to TRBD1. CDR3 region: CASSSLGQGWGNTIYF. CDR3 DNA: TGTGCCAGCAGTTCCTTGGGACAGGGGTGGGGAAACACCATATATTTT.